This paragraph covers one TCR beta chain sequence. This sample is part of a study of blood T cell repertoires in COVID-19. About the study: COVID-19 samples, acute and convalescent, were from the United States, Italy and Spain. Nucleic acid was either cDNA or gDNA, and it came from T cells, B-cell-depleted T cells, or PBMCs.

This CDR3 contains 15 residues. The germline CDR1 and CDR2 sequences are MDHEN and SYDVKM. The trim removed 6 bases at V and 2 bases at J, leaving 5 bases unmatched. In the original workflow: Reference gene primers were amplified, and this amplification served to estimate nucleated cell counts. The repertoire was sequenced with immunoSEQ multiplex PCR; TCRdb's copy has only in-frame clones and lacks some. The DNA was the basis for D and trimming; V, J and clone size are from that table. Of 35,000 to 55,000 clones in the sample, approximately 85% were seen once. This clonotype was sampled from a human donor in a cohort sampled during active COVID-19. Sequencing was done on a sample of peripheral blood. This chain uses TRBV28 with TRBJ1-3; 9 bases fit TRBD1. The CDR3 loop reads CASRGRQGAGNTIYF. CDR3 DNA: TGTGCCAGCAGGGGCCGACAGGGGGCTGGAAACACCATATATTTT.